Given below is one TCR beta chain in context. These data belong to a study of multiple sclerosis patients with progressive multifocal leukoencephalopathy. The time point: more than five months of natalizumab therapy. V shed 6 bases and J 8 bases; nucleotides not matched to a gene: 9. CDR1 is MDHEN, CDR2 SYDVKM, per germline. The CDR3 extends over 14 amino acids. The method was immunoSEQ multiplex PCR; TCRdb's version includes in-frame clones alone and lacks a portion of them. The profile shows around 30,000 clones, under 90% of them singletons. This receptor was identified in a human donor with multiple sclerosis. The sequencing here drew on PBMCs, taken from a patient treated with natalizumab. The chain links TRBV28 to TRBJ1-2; 10 nucleotides match TRBD1. The CDR3 DNA reads as TGTGCCAGCAGGCGGGACAGGGGACTATGGGGCTACACCTTC. This sequence encodes CASRRDRGLWGYTF.